These 20 T cell receptor beta chains were all obtained from the same sample, sequenced in a study of T cell changes during pregnancy in multiple sclerosis (dated by TCRdb to about 2019). To prepare the library, the immunoSEQ multiplex PCR assay was applied. As stored in TCRdb, this immuneACCESS dataset retains in-frame rearrangements with V and J assigned. A fraction of the clones does not appear; measured against another copy, unresolved V genes explain less than half of the discrepancy, and the remainder lacks a known reason. The sample records about 59,000 clones, roughly 94% of which are singletons. The ten largest clones capture 2% to 3% of the sample. The starting material was CD8+ T cells from peripheral blood mononuclear cells, obtained after pregnancy. The receptors here all came from a female donor with multiple sclerosis, enrolled in a pregnancy study.

The genes are TRBV7-8 and TRBJ2-7; tentative D call: TRBD2 (6 bases). The CDR3 loop spans 13 amino acids. CDR1 is SGHVS and CDR2 is FQNEAQ in the germline V gene. V lost 3 bases and J lost 3, with 9 bases in between. This chain's CDR3 is CASSFTGDYEQYF. In nucleotides, the CDR3 is TGTGCCAGCAGCTTCACGGGAGACTACGAGCAGTACTTC.

The genes are TRBV9 and TRBJ2-7, with D possibly being TRBD2 (5 bases). CDR1 and CDR2 from the germline V gene are SGDLS and YYNGEE. The CDR3 length is 13 residues. Trimming left V 0 bases short and J 6 bases short, with 10 bases between. The CDR3 DNA reads as TGTGCCAGCAGCGTAGGTTTAGGAGGCGAGCAGTACTTC. The encoded protein is CASSVGLGGEQYF.

This chain connects TRBV5-1 to TRBJ2-7; the D gene is possibly TRBD2 (6 bases). CDR3 size: 16 residues. CDR1 and CDR2 from the germline V gene are SGHRS and YFSETQ. Trimming removed 1 base at V and 2 bases at J, with 16 bases between. The CDR3 DNA follows: TGCGCCAGCAGCTTGTGGAGGGTCGAACACCCCTACGAGCAGTACTTC. Protein: CASSLWRVEHPYEQYF.

The rearrangement uses TRBV9 and TRBJ2-2, with D possibly TRBD2 on 5 matching bases. Trimming took off 3 bases at V and 3 bases at J, with 15 bases between the two ends. The V gene's germline CDR1 is SGDLS and CDR2 YYNGEE. The CDR3 spans 16 residues. CDR3 protein: CASSGYLGEYTGELFF. In nucleotides, the CDR3 is TGTGCCAGCAGCGGCTACTTGGGAGAGTACACCGGGGAGCTGTTTTTT.

The chain links TRBV28 to TRBJ1-1, with D tentatively TRBD1 (6 bases). CDR1 is MDHEN, CDR2 SYDVKM, per germline. This CDR3 comprises 14 residues. Trimming removed 3 bases at V and 5 bases at J, with 13 bases between. This CDR3 is CASSLGGAWTEAFF. The CDR3 DNA follows: TGTGCCAGCAGTTTGGGGGGGGCTTGGACTGAAGCTTTCTTT.

This chain uses TRBV27 with TRBJ1-4, with 9 bases fitting TRBD1. CDR1 is MNHEY, CDR2 SMNVEV, per germline (reference sequence). The CDR3 consists of 18 residues. The J segment lost 6 bases and the V segment lost 5 bases, leaving 16 bases of the junction unmatched. For the CDR3, the DNA is TGTGCCAGCAGTAAACGAGGGGGACAGGGTGGGGAGTATGAAAAACTGTTTTTT. Translation: CASSKRGGQGGEYEKLFF.

This sequence joins TRBV7-9 and TRBJ2-3; D not certain. Trimming pared 10 bases from V and 2 bases from J, leaving 4 bases between. Per the germline V gene, CDR1 is SEHNR and CDR2 is FQNEAQ (reference sequence). There are 10 residues in the CDR3. The DNA for the CDR3 is TGTGCCACCTACACAGATACGCAGTATTTT. Translating gives CATYTDTQYF.

The rearrangement uses TRBV9 and TRBJ2-7; 9 nucleotides align to TRBD1. V lost 4 bases and J lost 7; bases outside the gene matches: 9. The germline gives CDR1 SGDLS, CDR2 YYNGEE. The CDR3 totals 14 residues. The CDR3 spells CASSQGDRAGEQYF. CDR3 nucleotide sequence: TGTGCCAGCAGCCAGGGGGACAGGGCGGGGGAGCAGTACTTC.

The gene calls are TRBV29-1 and TRBJ2-1, with TRBD2 matching over 11 bases. The V and J ends lost 7 bases and 6 bases, in that order; junction bases with no gene match: 5. Germline V gene sequence: CDR1 SQVTM, CDR2 ANQGSEA. This CDR3 has 13 amino acids. CDR3 sequence: CSAGLAGPNEQFF. The CDR3 DNA reads TGCAGCGCCGGACTAGCGGGTCCCAATGAGCAGTTCTTC.

In this sample, this clone turned up a few times. The CDR3 reads CASSTPDEGLQNIQYF. The DNA of the CDR3 is TGTGCCAGTAGTACCCCGGACGAGGGTCTCCAAAACATTCAGTACTTC. The chain uses TRBV19 and TRBJ2-4, with a tentative D call TRBD2 (5 bases). V was cut by 4 bases and J by 5 bases, with 18 bases left in between. Germline CDR1 and CDR2: LNHDA and SQIVND (reference sequence). The CDR3 length is 16 residues.

This rearrangement joins TRBV7-9 to TRBJ2-1; D uncertain. Trimming removed 0 bases at V and 5 bases at J, with 2 bases between. The V gene's germline CDR1 is SEHNR and CDR2 FQNEAQ (reference sequence). This CDR3 has 12 residues. The CDR3 nucleotides read TGTGCCAGCAGCTTAGCTAACAATGAGCAGTTCTTC. Translated, it gives CASSLANNEQFF. Full variable domain (missing parts from reference TRBV7-9 and TRBJ2-1): DTGVSQNPRHKITKRGQNVTFRCDPISEHNRLYWYRQTLGQGPEFLTYFQNEAQLEKSRLLSDRFSAERPKGSFSTLEIQRTEQGDSAMYLCASSLANNEQFFGPGTRLTVL.

This chain links TRBV6-1 with TRBJ1-2, with TRBD1 matching 7 bases. Trimming removed 1 base from V and 7 bases from J; junction bases left unmatched: 6. The CDR3 length is 14 residues. Per germline, CDR1 MNHNS and CDR2 SASEGT. The chain's CDR3 is CASSEERQGGGYTF. DNA of the CDR3: TGTGCCAGCAGTGAAGAGCGACAGGGAGGTGGCTACACCTTC.

J is TRBJ2-1 and V is TRBV7-6, with D possibly TRBD2 on 5 matching bases. Looked up from germline, CDR1 is SGHVS and CDR2 is FNYEAQ. Between the trimmed V and J ends, which lost 3 bases and 3 bases, there was a span of 12 bases. The CDR3 is 15 residues long. DNA for the CDR3: TGTGCCAGCAGCTTCCGGGATTACGACTACAATGAGCAGTTCTTC. Translation: CASSFRDYDYNEQFF.

The V call is TRBV7-7, the J call TRBJ2-3, with 10 bases aligning to TRBD2. The germline CDR1 and CDR2 sequences are SSHAT and FNYEAQ (reference sequence). Trimming cost V 5 bases and J 4 bases; bases outside gene matches: 9. CDR3 length: 16 residues. The CDR3 is CASSAKAGGLADTQYF. DNA of the CDR3: TGTGCCAGCAGCGCCAAAGCGGGAGGGCTCGCAGATACGCAGTATTTT.

V usage is TRBV2 and J usage is TRBJ2-7, with unresolved D. The ends were cut back, 3 bases at V and 0 bases at J, with 9 bases in the middle. The CDR3 spans 14 residues. CDR1 is SNHLY and CDR2 is FYNNEI in the germline V gene. The DNA of the CDR3 is TGTGCCAGCAGTGACTTCAAGAGCTCCTACGAGCAGTACTTC. It specifies CASSDFKSSYEQYF.

The chain uses TRBV14 and TRBJ2-5; 8 bases map to TRBD2. CDR3 size: 14 residues. The trim removed 5 bases at V and 2 bases at J, leaving 4 bases unmatched. Germline CDR1 SGHDN, CDR2 FVKESK. In nucleotides, the CDR3 is TGTGCCAGCAGCGAGCGGGAGTGGCAAGAGACCCAGTACTTC. This translates into CASSEREWQETQYF. Based on the CDR3 plus reference TRBV14 and TRBJ2-5, the full variable domain is EAGVTQFPSHSVIEKGQTVTLRCDPISGHDNLYWYRRVMGKEIKFLLHFVKESKQDESGMPNNRFLAERTGGTYSTLKVQPAELEDSGVYFCASSEREWQETQYFGPGTRLLVL.

V gene TRBV5-6 combines with J gene TRBJ2-5; TRBD2 is a possible D gene (6 bases). Germline lookup yields CDR1 SGHDT and CDR2 YYEEEE. Trimming left V 3 bases short and J 7 bases short, with 13 bases between. The CDR3 totals 13 residues. CDR3 region: CASSYSSVRTQYF. CDR3 coding DNA: TGTGCCAGCAGCTACTCTAGCGTGAGGACCCAGTACTTC.

This rearrangement joins TRBV2 to TRBJ2-5; TRBD2 matches at 8 bases. This CDR3 is 14 amino acids long. From germline, CDR1 is SNHLY and CDR2 FYNNEI. The V segment lost 6 bases and the J segment 5 bases; nucleotides outside the gene matches: 8. The CDR3 reads CASSDGLAGETQYF. CDR3 DNA: TGTGCCAGCAGCGACGGACTAGCCGGGGAGACCCAGTACTTC.

V gene TRBV27 combines with J gene TRBJ2-7, with 7 positions matching TRBD1. The germline CDR1 and CDR2 sequences are MNHEY and SMNVEV (reference sequence). V dropped 7 bases and J dropped 2; count of bases not matched to a gene: 8. The CDR3 extends over 14 amino acids. The CDR3 nucleotides are TGTGCCAGCAAGTCCGGGACAGTAACCTACGAGCAGTACTTC. Its protein product is CASKSGTVTYEQYF.

V usage is TRBV2 and J usage is TRBJ2-1, with TRBD2 as a possible D gene (6 bases). CDR3 length equals 12 residues. V lost 6 bases to trimming and J lost 5 bases, with 8 bases between them. Per the germline V gene, CDR1 is SNHLY and CDR2 is FYNNEI. The CDR3 region has the DNA TGTGCCAGCAGGTCTAGCGACAATGAGCAGTTCTTC. This translates into CASRSSDNEQFF.